The 21 T cell receptor beta chains below all came from one sample that was sequenced in a study of blood T cells in healthy people across ages. Sample-barcoded 5' priming and a J-beta primer mix drove a second PCR of roughly 6 to 12 cycles. TCRdb used MiXCR to reprocess the 5' RACE reads, holding one entry per CDR3 protein. There are 800,000 or so distinct CDR3 sequences in the sample; 46% occur only once, and about a sixth lies in the top ten. Sequencing was performed on blood. The receptors here all came from a man older than 75 in good health.

As regards this clonotype: A much larger clonotype is one base distant, so this may be a read error. The V and J genes are TRBV3-1 and TRBJ2-1; D might be TRBD2 (6 bases). Trimming left V 0 bases short and J 6 bases short, with 9 bases between. The CDR3 contains 14 residues. Germline loops: CDR1 LGHDT, CDR2 YNNKEL (reference sequence). CDR3 in amino acids: CASSQDTSSNEQFF. Here the CDR3 DNA reads TGTGCCAGCAGCCAAGACACTAGCAGCAATGAGCAGTTCTTC.

This clonotype was found once. V is TRBV24-1 and J is TRBJ2-3; 7 bases fit TRBD2. The CDR3 runs 16 residues. The J segment lost 2 bases and the V segment lost 2 bases, leaving 6 bases of the junction unmatched. The V gene's germline CDR1 is KGHDR and CDR2 SFDVKD. As DNA, the CDR3 is TGTGCCACCAGTGATTCGGGCGGGAGCCTCACAGATACGCAGTATTTT. It is translated as CATSDSGGSLTDTQYF.

Regarding this clonotype: A much larger clonotype is one base distant, so this may be a read error. The chain links TRBV5-5 to TRBJ2-7; D assignment may be TRBD1 or TRBD2 (6 bases each). CDR1 and CDR2 (germline): SGHKS, YYEKEE (reference sequence). The CDR3 runs to 14 residues. V was shortened by 6 bases and J by 7 bases, with 20 bases between the two germline ends. In DNA form, the CDR3 reads TGTGCCAGCACCACGGGGGTCACAGGGAATGAGCAGTACTTC. Residues: CASTTGVTGNEQYF.

Comments on this clonotype: A much larger clone lies a single base off, so this may be a read error. V gene TRBV9 combines with J gene TRBJ2-7; D gene unclear. CDR1 and CDR2 (germline): SGDLS, YYNGEE. This CDR3 comprises 13 residues. Trimming removed 3 bases at V and 3 bases at J, with 10 bases between. The CDR3 loop is CASSGGSSYEQYF. In DNA, the CDR3 is TGTGCCAGCAGCGGTGGTAGCAGCTACGAGCAGTACTTC.

This chain links TRBV30 with TRBJ1-5; D unresolved. CDR1 GTSNPN and CDR2 SVGIG come from the germline V gene (reference sequence). The CDR3 length is 12 residues. V lost 2 bases and J lost 5, with 7 bases in between. The CDR3 sequence: CAWSPHDQPQHF. The DNA of the CDR3 is TGTGCCTGGAGTCCTCACGATCAGCCCCAGCATTTT.

This clonotype turned up a few times. The chain carries TRBV5-1 and TRBJ1-1, with 7 bases identical to TRBD1. Germline assignment: CDR1 SGHRS and CDR2 YFSETQ. With 6 bases clipped from V and 3 bases from J, the junction kept 11 bases outside the gene matches. The CDR3 contains 15 residues. The CDR3 protein is CASNPTGRQDTEAFF. The CDR3 coding sequence is TGCGCCAGCAACCCGACAGGGCGGCAGGACACTGAAGCTTTCTTT.

V gene TRBV5-6 combines with J gene TRBJ1-6; 9 bases line up with TRBD1. CDR1 is SGHDT, CDR2 YYEEEE, per germline. The CDR3 contains 15 residues. The J segment lost 8 bases and the V segment lost 4 bases, leaving 7 bases of the junction unmatched. CDR3 coding DNA: TGTGCCAGCAGCAGAGGACAGGGGTCTGATTCACCCCTCCACTTT. Its translation is CASSRGQGSDSPLHF.

The chain couples TRBV4-3 to TRBJ2-1, with 10 bases aligning to TRBD2. This CDR3 contains 16 residues. CDR1 and CDR2 (germline): LGHNA, YSLEER. V lost 4 bases and J lost 4; bases outside the gene matches: 7. CDR3 DNA sequence: TGCGCCAGCAGCCCGGTCGGACTAGCGGTATACAATGAGCAGTTCTTC. This codes for CASSPVGLAVYNEQFF.

J is TRBJ1-1 and V is TRBV9, with 8 bases identical to TRBD1. This CDR3 has 15 amino acids. J was trimmed by 1 base and V by 8 bases; bases with no gene match: 10. Germline lookup yields CDR1 SGDLS and CDR2 YYNGEE. Here the CDR3 reads CASGQGGTRNTEAFF. The CDR3 DNA is TGTGCCAGTGGACAGGGAGGGACGAGGAACACTGAAGCTTTCTTT.

This clonotype was picked up a small number of times. The chain couples TRBV27 to TRBJ2-1; D unresolved. Germline values: CDR1 MNHEY, CDR2 SMNVEV (reference sequence). CDR3 size: 15 residues. V was pared by 7 bases and J by 10 bases, with 23 bases between. CDR3 nucleotides: TGTGCCAGCAAACCTCTCCCCCAAGGCAAATACGAGCAGTTCTTC. Encoded protein: CASKPLPQGKYEQFF.

V gene TRBV9 combines with J gene TRBJ2-5; D gene uncertain. This CDR3 is built from 14 residues. In germline, CDR1 is SGDLS, CDR2 YYNGEE. Trimming cost V 4 bases and J 5 bases, with 15 bases left between them. CDR3 sequence: CASSSRIAHETQYF. DNA of the CDR3: TGTGCCAGCAGCTCGCGGATCGCCCACGAGACCCAGTACTTC. The full variable domain, in which reference TRBV9 and TRBJ2-5 provide the parts outside the CDR3, is DSGVTQTPKHLITATGQRVTLRCSPRSGDLSVYWYQQSLDQGLQFLIQYYNGEERAKGNILERFSAQQFPDLHSELNLSSLELGDSALYFCASSSRIAHETQYFGPGTRLLVL.

The V gene is TRBV5-1, the J gene TRBJ2-5; 10 bases line up with TRBD1. V was clipped by 2 bases and J by 11 bases; unmatched bases: 18. The V gene's germline CDR1 is SGHRS and CDR2 YFSETQ. The CDR3 is 17 residues long. In DNA form, the CDR3 reads TGCGCCAGCAGCTTATCTCGCGGGACAGGGGTGGGGAATGAGCAGTACTTC. As protein: CASSLSRGTGVGNEQYF. The full variable domain, completed using reference TRBV5-1 and TRBJ2-5, is KAGVTQTPRYLIKTRGQQVTLSCSPISGHRSVSWYQQTPGQGLQFLFEYFSETQRNKGNFPGRFSGRQFSNSRSEMNVSTLELGDSALYLCASSLSRGTGVGNEQYFGPGTRLLVL.

A remark on this clonotype: This clone may be a read error of a much larger clone one base away. The chain has TRBV20-1 and TRBJ2-7; 9 bases fit TRBD2. This CDR3 is built from 13 residues. The germline gives CDR1 DFQATT, CDR2 SNEGSKA (reference sequence). The trim removed 6 bases at V and 7 bases at J, leaving 10 bases unmatched. The CDR3 sequence: CSAAVASGNEQYF. The CDR3 region has the DNA TGCAGTGCGGCCGTCGCTAGCGGGAATGAGCAGTACTTC.

This chain links TRBV5-1 with TRBJ2-5; 12 bases fit TRBD1. V gave up 4 bases and J gave up 11 bases; unmatched junction bases: 12. The germline V gene encodes CDR1 SGHRS and CDR2 YFSETQ. The CDR3 length is 15 residues. The CDR3 spells CASSQGQGAGNEQYF. CDR3 DNA: TGCGCCAGCAGCCAGGGACAGGGGGCTGGGAATGAGCAGTACTTC.

The chain couples TRBV6-1 to TRBJ2-7; no clear D gene. The CDR3 sequence is 15 residues long. The V end was cut by 0 bases, the J end by 9 bases, with 18 bases between. Germline V gives CDR1 MNHNS, CDR2 SASEGT. CDR3 region: CASSEAEQTLRGQYF. In DNA form, the CDR3 reads TGTGCCAGCAGTGAAGCGGAACAGACACTACGCGGGCAGTACTTC.

The CDR3: CSVGGESHYGYTF. CDR3 nucleotides: TGCAGTGTGGGAGGGGAGAGTCATTATGGCTACACCTTC. The genes are TRBV20-1 and TRBJ1-2, with D maybe TRBD1 (5 bases). Looked up from germline, CDR1 is DFQATT and CDR2 is SNEGSKA (reference sequence). Trimming removed 7 bases at V and 5 bases at J, with 17 bases between. The CDR3 has 13 residues.

CDR3 loop: CASSQGGSRDTQYF. CDR3 DNA: TGCGCCAGCAGCCAAGGGGGTTCCAGGGATACGCAGTATTTT. The gene calls are TRBV4-3 and TRBJ2-3; D is unclear. Germline V gives CDR1 LGHNA, CDR2 YSLEER. This CDR3 has 14 residues. Trimming took off 1 base at V and 6 bases at J, with 11 bases between the two ends.

V gene TRBV6-1 combines with J gene TRBJ1-4; 7 bases match TRBD1. The CDR3 length is 17 residues. J lost 4 bases, V lost 1 base, and 9 bases had no gene match. Germline assignment: CDR1 MNHNS and CDR2 SASEGT. The CDR3 sequence is CASSEEGTVGSNEKLFF. CDR3 in DNA: TGTGCCAGCAGTGAAGAGGGGACAGTGGGCAGTAATGAAAAACTGTTTTTT.

The V gene is TRBV15, the J gene TRBJ1-6; D gene unclear. Between the trimmed V and J ends, which lost 0 bases and 4 bases, there was a span of 7 bases. CDR3 length equals 15 residues. From germline, CDR1 is LNHNV and CDR2 YYDKDF (reference sequence). The CDR3 protein is CATSRDGEYNSPLHF. In DNA form, the CDR3 reads TGTGCCACCAGCAGAGACGGAGAATATAATTCACCCCTCCACTTT.

On this clonotype: A read error is possible here, since a much larger clone lies one base away. This chain's CDR3 is CASIGNRGIYNEQYF. CDR3 nucleotide sequence: TGTGCCAGCATAGGGAACAGGGGGATTTACAATGAGCAGTACTTC. The chain couples TRBV2 to TRBJ2-1; 8 bases line up with TRBD1. With the DNA end fitting TRBJ2-7 better, the J assignment may be wrong. This CDR3 comprises 15 residues. Germline lookup yields CDR1 SNHLY and CDR2 FYNNEI.

The chain carries TRBV7-3 and TRBJ2-1; unclear D gene. CDR3 length: 13 residues. Trimming removed 4 bases from V and 11 bases from J, with 15 bases in between. Germline loops: CDR1 SGHTA, CDR2 FQGTGA. The CDR3 loop reads CASSSTPLTKQFF. CDR3 sequence (DNA): TGTGCCAGCAGCTCCACGCCGTTGACCAAGCAGTTCTTC.